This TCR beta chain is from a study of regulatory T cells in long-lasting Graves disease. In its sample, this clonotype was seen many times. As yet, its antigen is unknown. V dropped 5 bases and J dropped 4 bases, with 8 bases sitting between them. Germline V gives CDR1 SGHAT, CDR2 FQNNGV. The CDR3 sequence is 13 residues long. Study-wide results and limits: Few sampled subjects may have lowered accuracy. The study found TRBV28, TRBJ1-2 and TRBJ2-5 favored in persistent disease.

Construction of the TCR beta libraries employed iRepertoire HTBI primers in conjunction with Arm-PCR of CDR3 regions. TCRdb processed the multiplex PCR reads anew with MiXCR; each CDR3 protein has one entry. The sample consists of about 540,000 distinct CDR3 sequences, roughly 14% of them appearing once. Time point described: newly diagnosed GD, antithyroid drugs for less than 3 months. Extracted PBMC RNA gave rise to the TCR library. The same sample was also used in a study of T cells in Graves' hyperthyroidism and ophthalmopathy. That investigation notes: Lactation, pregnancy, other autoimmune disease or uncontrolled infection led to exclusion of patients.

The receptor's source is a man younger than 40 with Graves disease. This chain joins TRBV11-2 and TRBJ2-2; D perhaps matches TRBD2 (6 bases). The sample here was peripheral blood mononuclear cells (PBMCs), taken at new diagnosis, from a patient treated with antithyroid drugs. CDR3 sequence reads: CASSRGGTGELFF. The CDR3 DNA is TGTGCCAGCAGCCGGGGAGGCACCGGGGAGCTGTTTTTT.